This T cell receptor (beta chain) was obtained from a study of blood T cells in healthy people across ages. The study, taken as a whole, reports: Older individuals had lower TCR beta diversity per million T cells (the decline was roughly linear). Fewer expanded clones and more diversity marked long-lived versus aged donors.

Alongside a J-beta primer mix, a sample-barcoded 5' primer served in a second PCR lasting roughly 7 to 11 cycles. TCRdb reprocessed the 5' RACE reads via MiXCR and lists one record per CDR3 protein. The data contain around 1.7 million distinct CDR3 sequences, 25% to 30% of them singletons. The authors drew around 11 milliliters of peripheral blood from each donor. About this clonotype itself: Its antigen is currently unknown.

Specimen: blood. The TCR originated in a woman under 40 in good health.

CDR3 coding DNA: TGTGCCAGCAGCTTCCCCTTGGGGGGCGGGACTGACACTGAAGCTTTCTTT. Translation gives CASSFPLGGGTDTEAFF. The chain employs TRBV5-8 and TRBJ1-1; D is possibly TRBD1 (6 bases). Germline CDR1 is SGHTS and CDR2 is YDEGEE. Trimming shortened V by 2 bases and J by 3 bases, and 20 bases separated the two germline ends. The CDR3 runs to 17 residues. The whole variable domain, filled in from reference TRBV5-8 and TRBJ1-1, reads EAGVTQSPTHLIKTRGQQATLRCSPISGHTSVYWYQQALGLGLQFLLWYDEGEERNRGNFPPRFSGRQFPNYSSELNVNALELEDSALYLCASSFPLGGGTDTEAFFGQGTRLTVV.